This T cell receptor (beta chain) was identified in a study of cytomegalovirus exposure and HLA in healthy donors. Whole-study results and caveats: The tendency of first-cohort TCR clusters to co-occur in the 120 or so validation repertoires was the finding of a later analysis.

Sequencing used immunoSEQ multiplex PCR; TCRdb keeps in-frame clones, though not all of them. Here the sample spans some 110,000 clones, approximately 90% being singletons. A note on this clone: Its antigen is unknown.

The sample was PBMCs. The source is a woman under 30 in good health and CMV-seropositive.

The CDR3 DNA is TGTGCCAGCAGCTTATCAGCGGTTCACAATGAGCAGTTCTTC. It codes for CASSLSAVHNEQFF. V gene TRBV7-3 combines with J gene TRBJ2-1; perhaps TRBD2 as D (5 bases). The CDR3 covers 14 residues. V dropped 2 bases and J dropped 5 bases, with 10 bases sitting between them. Germline CDR1 and CDR2: SGHTA and FQGTGA.